The TCR beta chain under discussion was sequenced for a study of cytomegalovirus exposure and HLA in healthy donors (dated by TCRdb to about 2017). For the wider study: The 650 to 750 repertoires of the first cohort and the 120 validation repertoires were produced on the same platform, according to a later analysis. Besides the first cohort of hundreds of subjects, a separate validation cohort made up of some 110 different subjects was used. The study aimed to test whether cataloging public T cell receptors could reveal signatures of past pathogen exposure. High-throughput TCR immunosequencing, statistical association of individual TCRs with disease status, and machine learning were combined to predict cytomegalovirus infection status.

Libraries came from the immunoSEQ multiplex PCR assay. In the source study's methods: To diagnose cytomegalovirus status from the catalog of TCR beta chain sequences, a statistical classification framework was built. Entries here come from immuneACCESS through TCRdb and include only in-frame sequences with V and J called. Some clones fail to appear in such tables; in the studies checked, an unresolved V gene covers under half of the shortfall, and the cause of the remainder is unknown. The V and J calls and the clone size are those of that table, but D and trimming were determined from the DNA. The sample table holds about 360,000 clones, of which 80% to 90% were seen once. 0.83% of the sample belongs to the ten largest clones. Donors formed part of the validation cohort, which comprised 120 subjects and was distinct from the first cohort of over 500 subjects. The junction carries 13 bases between V and J, which are trimmed by 6 bases and 2 bases respectively. Including the terminal cysteine and phenylalanine, the CDR3 comprises 14 residues. Only CDR3 DNA is held: 42 bases, read in frame from base 1. From a lookup of the germline V gene, CDR1 and CDR2 are SNHLY and FYNNEI.

The sample holds one count of this clone. Its binding antigen is unknown. Per-base qualities were not stored, and no clone one base away is much larger. Here is what the overall study found, with its caveats: A few of the identified cytomegalovirus-associated TCR beta chains were confirmed in vitro to be specific for cytomegalovirus antigens. In both the original and validation cohorts, the classifier was reported to diagnose cytomegalovirus status with high specificity and sensitivity. According to the authors, the approach could potentially be generalized to other disease states and immunological phenotypes. In the study, about 150 TCR beta chains were listed as associated with cytomegalovirus. A later analysis had no HLA typing for the validation cohort, so co-occurrence there was scored across all 110 or so repertoires. Of the cluster scores, about 94% were above 0 in a later analysis, which found that TCRs clustered in the first cohort also tended to co-occur in the 120 validation repertoires. Across donors, most TCR sequences were observed very rarely, whereas some public TCRs were present in many individuals.

The chain is encoded by TRBV2 joined to TRBJ2-5; matching of 5 bases hints at TRBD1 as the D gene. This TCR came from a woman aged 18-29 years in good health and CMV-seronegative. The material sequenced was PBMCs. The CDR3 protein: CASRPADSQETQYF. The nucleotide sequence reads TGTGCCAGCAGACCCGCCGACAGTCAAGAGACCCAGTACTTC.